One sample yielded the 9 T cell receptor beta chains listed below, sequenced in a study of blood T cells in healthy people across ages. Using a J-beta primer mix together with a sample-barcoded 5' primer, a second PCR was run for roughly 6 to 11 cycles. In TCRdb, the 5' RACE reads were re-called with MiXCR into one record per CDR3 protein. The data contain around 900,000 distinct CDR3 sequences, roughly 50% of them singletons. The sequencing input was blood. The source is a woman in her sixties in good health.

There are a few counts of this clonotype. The V and J genes are TRBV5-1 and TRBJ1-1; tentatively, D is TRBD1 (5 bases). CDR1 SGHRS and CDR2 YFSETQ come from the germline V gene. Trimming stripped 2 bases from V and 4 bases from J, with 9 bases between. CDR3 size: 13 residues. The CDR3 nucleotides are TGCGCCAGCAGCTTTTCCGGGGGCACTGAAGCTTTCTTT. Translating gives CASSFSGGTEAFF.

V is TRBV7-8 and J is TRBJ2-7, with TRBD2 matching over 7 bases. The CDR3 spans 16 residues. V was clipped by 5 bases and J by 7 bases; unmatched bases: 17. Germline V CDR1 and CDR2: SGHVS, FQNEAQ. CDR3 in amino acids: CASSDLLAETIREQYF. CDR3 nucleotide sequence: TGTGCCAGCAGCGACTTGCTAGCGGAGACTATACGTGAGCAGTACTTC. Together with reference TRBV7-8 and TRBJ2-7, the CDR3 gives the full variable domain: GAGVSQSPRYKVAKRGQDVALRCDPISGHVSLFWYQQALGQGPEFLTYFQNEAQLDKSGLPSDRFFAERPEGSVSTLKIQRTQQEDSAVYLCASSDLLAETIREQYFGPGTRLTVT.

The V and J genes are TRBV12-3 or TRBV12-4 and TRBJ1-4; D is possibly TRBD1 (6 bases). The CDR3 runs 17 residues. V shed 4 bases and J shed 2 bases, with 17 bases lying between them. CDR3 loop: CASSSWTEAGTNEKLFF. CDR3 in DNA: TGTGCCAGCAGTTCATGGACAGAAGCCGGGACTAATGAAAAACTGTTTTTT.

This clonotype was seen many times. The rearrangement links TRBV5-1 to TRBJ2-7, with TRBD2 as a possible D gene (6 bases). The CDR3 covers 15 residues. Trimming cost V 4 bases and J 0 bases, with 14 bases left between them. CDR1 is SGHRS, CDR2 YFSETQ, per germline. CDR3 nucleotides: TGCGCCAGCAGCCCGGGAGCGGGTAGCTCCTACGAGCAGTACTTC. It codes for CASSPGAGSSYEQYF.

J is TRBJ1-2 and V is TRBV7-9; D unresolved. The CDR3 consists of 14 residues. Trimming left V 2 bases short and J 4 bases short, with 11 bases between. Germline loops: CDR1 SEHNR, CDR2 FQNEAQ (reference sequence). The DNA for the CDR3 is TGTGCCAGCAGCTTAAGGACCGTTAGCTATGGCTACACCTTC. It specifies CASSLRTVSYGYTF.

This rearrangement joins TRBV29-1 to TRBJ1-2; 7 bases are shared with TRBD1. The CDR3 extends over 13 amino acids. V was clipped by 7 bases and J by 3 bases; unmatched bases: 8. Germline loops: CDR1 SQVTM, CDR2 ANQGSEA. CDR3 protein: CSGGHTGDYGYTF. The CDR3 DNA is TGCAGCGGTGGTCACACAGGGGACTATGGCTACACCTTC.

This clonotype was seen only a few times. The chain employs TRBV4-1 and TRBJ2-5; TRBD2 agrees at 11 bases. This CDR3 region has 18 residues. V lost 0 bases, J lost 6 bases, and 12 bases stayed unmatched. Germline V lookup: CDR1 MGHRA, CDR2 YSYEKL. The CDR3: CASSQEESSGRARQTQYF. CDR3 nucleotide sequence: TGCGCCAGCAGCCAAGAGGAGAGTAGCGGGAGGGCCAGACAGACCCAGTACTTC.

The rearrangement joins TRBV4-1 to TRBJ1-4; D is unresolved. The length of the CDR3 is 17 residues. Germline CDR1 is MGHRA and CDR2 is YSYEKL. V gave up 4 bases and J gave up 6 bases, with 21 bases separating them. The CDR3 coding sequence is TGCGCCAGCAGCCGAGGAGTTTCGAGCCTACTGTATGAAAAACTGTTTTTT. It codes for CASSRGVSSLLYEKLFF.

The chain links TRBV20-1 to TRBJ2-1, with TRBD2 matching 9 bases. The trim removed 1 base at V and 8 bases at J, leaving 9 bases unmatched. The germline CDR1 and CDR2 sequences are DFQATT and SNEGSKA (reference sequence). The length of the CDR3 is 15 residues. DNA of the CDR3: TGCAGTGCTAGAGGTAGCGGGAGTTCGGACGATGAGCAGTTCTTC. This codes for CSARGSGSSDDEQFF.